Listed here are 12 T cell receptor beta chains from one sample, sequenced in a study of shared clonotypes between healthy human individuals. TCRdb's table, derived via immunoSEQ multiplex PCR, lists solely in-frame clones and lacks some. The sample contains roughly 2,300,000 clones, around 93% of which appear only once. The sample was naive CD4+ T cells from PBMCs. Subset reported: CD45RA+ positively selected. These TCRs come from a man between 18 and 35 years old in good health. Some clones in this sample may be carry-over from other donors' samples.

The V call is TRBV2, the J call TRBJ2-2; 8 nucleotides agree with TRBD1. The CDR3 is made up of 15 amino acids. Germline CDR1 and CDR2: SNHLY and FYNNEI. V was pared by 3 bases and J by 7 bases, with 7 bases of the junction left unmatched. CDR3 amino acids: CASSDRGQDVGELFF. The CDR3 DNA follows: TGTGCCAGCAGTGACAGGGGGCAAGACGTCGGGGAGCTGTTTTTT.

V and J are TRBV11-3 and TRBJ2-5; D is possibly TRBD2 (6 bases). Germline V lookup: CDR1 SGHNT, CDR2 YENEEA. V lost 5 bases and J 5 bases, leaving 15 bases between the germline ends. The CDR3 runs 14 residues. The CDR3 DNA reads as TGTGCCAGCAGCCTACGTGGGGGGACGGAGACCCAGTACTTC. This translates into CASSLRGGTETQYF. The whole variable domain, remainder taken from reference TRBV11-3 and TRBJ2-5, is EAGVVQSPRYKIIEKKQPVAFWCNPISGHNTLYWYLQNLGQGPELLIRYENEEAVDDSQLPKDRFSAERLKGVDSTLKIQPAELGDSAVYLCASSLRGGTETQYFGPGTRLLVL.

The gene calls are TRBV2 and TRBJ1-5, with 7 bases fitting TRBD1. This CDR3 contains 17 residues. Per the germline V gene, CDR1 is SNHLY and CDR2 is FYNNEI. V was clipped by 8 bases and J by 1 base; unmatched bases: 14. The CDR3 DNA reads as TGTGCCAGCCAGACCGGACACAGGGGTTTAAGCAATCAGCCCCAGCATTTT. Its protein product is CASQTGHRGLSNQPQHF. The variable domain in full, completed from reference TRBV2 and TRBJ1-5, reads EPEVTQTPSHQVTQMGQEVILRCVPISNHLYFYWYRQILGQKVEFLVSFYNNEISEKSEIFDDQFSVERPDGSNFTLKIRSTKLEDSAMYFCASQTGHRGLSNQPQHFGDGTRLSIL.

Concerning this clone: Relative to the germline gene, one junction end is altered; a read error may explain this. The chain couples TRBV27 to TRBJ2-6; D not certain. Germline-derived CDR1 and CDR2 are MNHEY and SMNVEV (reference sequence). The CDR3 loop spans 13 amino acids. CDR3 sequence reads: CTSSLRGANVLTF. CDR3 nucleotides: TGTACCAGCAGTTTACGTGGGGCCAACGTCCTGACTTTC.

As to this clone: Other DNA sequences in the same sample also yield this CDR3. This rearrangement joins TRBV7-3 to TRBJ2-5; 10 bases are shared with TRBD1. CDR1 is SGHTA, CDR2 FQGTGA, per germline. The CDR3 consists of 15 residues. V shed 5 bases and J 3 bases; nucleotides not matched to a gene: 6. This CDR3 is CASSLAGTGEETQYF. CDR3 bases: TGTGCCAGCAGCCTAGCCGGGACAGGGGAAGAGACCCAGTACTTC.

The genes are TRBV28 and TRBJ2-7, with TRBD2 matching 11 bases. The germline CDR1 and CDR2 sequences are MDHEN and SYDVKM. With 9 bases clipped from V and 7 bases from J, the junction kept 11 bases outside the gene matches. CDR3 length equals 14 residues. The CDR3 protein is CASLAGGPSGEQYF. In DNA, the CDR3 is TGTGCCAGTTTAGCGGGAGGGCCCTCGGGGGAGCAGTACTTC.

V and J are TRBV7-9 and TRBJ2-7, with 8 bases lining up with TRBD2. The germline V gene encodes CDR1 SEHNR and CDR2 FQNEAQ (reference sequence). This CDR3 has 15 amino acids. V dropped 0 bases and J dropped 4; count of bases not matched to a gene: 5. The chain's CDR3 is CASSLALAEFYEQYF. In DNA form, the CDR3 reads TGTGCCAGCAGCTTAGCACTAGCGGAGTTTTACGAGCAGTACTTC.

This chain's CDR3 is CASSSIDLSPGGTEAFF. The DNA of the CDR3 is TGTGCCAGCAGTTCAATAGACCTGTCCCCGGGCGGCACTGAAGCTTTCTTT. The chain recombines TRBV28 with TRBJ1-1; D gene unclear. V shed 4 bases and J shed 4 bases, with 22 bases lying between them. This CDR3 is built from 17 residues. Germline values: CDR1 MDHEN, CDR2 SYDVKM.

The CDR3 here is CASTSPSGETNTGELFF. DNA for the CDR3: TGCGCCAGCACCTCCCCGAGCGGGGAGACGAACACCGGGGAGCTGTTTTTT. This chain uses TRBV5-1 with TRBJ2-2; 7 nucleotides line up with TRBD2. The CDR3 is made up of 17 amino acids. J lost 0 bases, V lost 6 bases, and 11 bases had no gene match. Germline CDR1 reads SGHRS; CDR2 reads YFSETQ.

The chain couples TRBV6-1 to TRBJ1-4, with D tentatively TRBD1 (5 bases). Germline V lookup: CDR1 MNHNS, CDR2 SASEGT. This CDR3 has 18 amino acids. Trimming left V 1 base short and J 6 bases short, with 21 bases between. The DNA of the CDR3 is TGTGCCAGCAGTGAAGGGAGGACGAGCGGGGGATACGATGAAAAACTGTTTTTT. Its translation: CASSEGRTSGGYDEKLFF.

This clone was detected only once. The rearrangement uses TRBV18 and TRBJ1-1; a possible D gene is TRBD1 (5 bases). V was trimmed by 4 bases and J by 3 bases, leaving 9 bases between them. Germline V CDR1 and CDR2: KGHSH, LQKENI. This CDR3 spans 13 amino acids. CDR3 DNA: TGTGCCAGCTCACTCGGGACGGACACTGAAGCTTTCTTT. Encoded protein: CASSLGTDTEAFF.

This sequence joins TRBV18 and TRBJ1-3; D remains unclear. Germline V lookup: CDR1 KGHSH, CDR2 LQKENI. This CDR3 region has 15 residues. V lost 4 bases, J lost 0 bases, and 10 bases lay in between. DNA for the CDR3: TGTGCCAGCTCACGGGCCCTTCACTCTGGAAACACCATATATTTT. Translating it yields CASSRALHSGNTIYF. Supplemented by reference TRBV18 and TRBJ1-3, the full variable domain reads NAGVMQNPRHLVRRRGQEARLRCSPMKGHSHVYWYRQLPEEGLKFMVYLQKENIIDESGMPKERFSAEFPKEGPSILRIQQVVRGDSAAYFCASSRALHSGNTIYFGEGSWLTVV.